This T cell receptor beta chain stems from a study of T cell responses to AZD1222 COVID-19 vaccine (TCRdb year 2021). Regarding the complete study: A total of 233 trial participants underwent TCR sequencing, of whom 207 received two doses of AZD1222 and roughly 25 received two doses of the MenACWY control vaccine. Trial participants were enrolled by age into subgroups of 18-55, 56-69 and 70-plus years, and roughly 150, 30 and 60 TCR-sequenced participants, respectively, were included in these subgroups.

The CDR3 regions of human TCRbeta chains were subjected to immunosequencing. The study's own analysis went as follows. TCRs in the repertoires were compared against a reference library of SARS-CoV-2-specific TCRs that had been generated with the MIRA antigen-specificity platform. Breadth was defined as the fraction of unique TCRs that were SARS-CoV-2-associated, and depth was defined as the fraction of total T cells that were SARS-CoV-2-associated. Using the MIRA data, each spike-specific TCR was assigned both to the spike region to which the TCR was reactive and to a CD4 or CD8 class. Log10-transformed breadth and depth values were compared by one-way ANOVA with Sidak's multiple comparisons tests. TCRdb took this table from immuneACCESS and kept in-frame rearrangements with V and J called. Such tables lack part of the clones; where checked against another copy, unresolved V genes explain under half of the gap, and the rest is unexplained. V and J calls and clone size come straight from that table; D and trimming were deduced from the DNA. Here the sample has some 150,000 clones; approximately 91% occur a single time. 4.5% to 5.5% of the sample lies in the top ten.

The time point label, as the study defines it: about 28 days (+/-7) after the second vaccine dose. The intended sense of this specimen's treatment or condition label: meningococcal conjugate vaccine given as trial control. Vaccinee samples came from UK trials COV001 and COV002, including a single-blind randomized controlled phase 2/3 trial of AZD1222 (ChAdOx1 nCoV-19) in healthy adults. Trial participant PBMC samples were collected at day 0 and day 28 after the second dose for TCRbeta chain sequencing. Counted from cysteine to phenylalanine, this CDR3 has 13 amino acids. The sequence is cut down to CDR3 DNA, 39 bases in frame from base 1. The germline V gene gives CDR1 as ENHRY and CDR2 as SYGVKD. V was cut back by 5 bases and J by 5 bases, leaving a gap of 9 bases between them. What the work shows at the level of the full study, not this receptor alone: Conclusions about previously exposed vaccinees are limited because only five to seven AZD1222 recipients were SARS-CoV-2 seropositive at baseline. CD4 TCRs associated with the vaccine covered the entire spike protein, and the dominant responses were in regions 160-218 and 743-854. Nearly half of unique spike-specific TCRs reportedly recognized epitopes outside regions mutated in the B.1.351 and B.1.1.7 variants. No day 14 peak-response samples were available, so repertoires were characterized only after the peak T cell response. Most participants were white British and females outnumbered males, and the authors suggested that clonal diversity may have been underestimated. In the small 56-69-year group, the increase in depth fell short of significance, most likely because of low power. A significant rise in spike-specific TCR breadth and depth was observed after two AZD1222 doses relative to day 0 and relative to MenACWY recipients.

On this clone itself: No cognate antigen has been identified for it. Base qualities are not provided; no much larger clone lies one nucleotide away.

The rearranged chain carries TRBV10-3 and TRBJ2-2; no confident D gene assignment can be made. Sequencing was performed on peripheral blood, taken 28 days after the second dose of the MenACWY control vaccine. The clonotype was recovered from an adult who received the MenACWY meningococcal vaccine as a control. CDR3 loop: CAISNGVTGELFF. The DNA reads TGTGCCATCAGTAACGGAGTTACCGGGGAGCTGTTTTTT.